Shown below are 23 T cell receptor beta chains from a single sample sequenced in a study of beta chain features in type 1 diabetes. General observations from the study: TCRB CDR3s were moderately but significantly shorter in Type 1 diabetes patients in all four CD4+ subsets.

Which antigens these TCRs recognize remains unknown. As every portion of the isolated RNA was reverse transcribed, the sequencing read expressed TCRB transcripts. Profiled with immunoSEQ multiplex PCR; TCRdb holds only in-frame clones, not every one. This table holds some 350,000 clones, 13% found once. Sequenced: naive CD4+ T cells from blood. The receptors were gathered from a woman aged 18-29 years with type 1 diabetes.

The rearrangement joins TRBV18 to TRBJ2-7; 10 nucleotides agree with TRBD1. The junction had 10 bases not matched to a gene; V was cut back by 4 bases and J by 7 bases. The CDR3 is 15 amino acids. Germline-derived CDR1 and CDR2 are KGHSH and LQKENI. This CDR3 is CASSLPGQGSGEQYV. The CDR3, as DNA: TGTGCCAGCTCACTGCCGGGACAGGGGTCCGGAGAGCAGTACGTC.

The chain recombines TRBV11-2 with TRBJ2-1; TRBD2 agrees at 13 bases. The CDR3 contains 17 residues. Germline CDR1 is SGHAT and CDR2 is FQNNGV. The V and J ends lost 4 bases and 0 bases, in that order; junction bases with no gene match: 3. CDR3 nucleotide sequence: TGTGCCAGCAGCTCCCGGACTAGCGGGAGCTCCTACAATGAGCAGTTCTTC. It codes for CASSSRTSGSSYNEQFF.

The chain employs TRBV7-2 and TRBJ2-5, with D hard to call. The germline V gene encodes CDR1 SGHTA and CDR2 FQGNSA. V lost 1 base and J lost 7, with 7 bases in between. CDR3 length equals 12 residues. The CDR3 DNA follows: TGTGCCAGCAGCTTAGGTAGTGGGACCCAGTACTTC. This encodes CASSLGSGTQYF.

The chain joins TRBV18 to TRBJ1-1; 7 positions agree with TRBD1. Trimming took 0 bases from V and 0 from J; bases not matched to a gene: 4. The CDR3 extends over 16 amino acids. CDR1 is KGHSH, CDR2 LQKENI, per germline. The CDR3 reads CASSPPAGGMNTEAFF. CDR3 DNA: TGTGCCAGCTCACCACCGGCAGGGGGTATGAACACTGAAGCTTTCTTT.

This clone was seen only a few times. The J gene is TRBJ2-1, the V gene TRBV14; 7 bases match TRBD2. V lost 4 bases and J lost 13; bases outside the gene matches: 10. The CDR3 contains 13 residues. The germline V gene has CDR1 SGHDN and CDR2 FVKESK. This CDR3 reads CASSLTSPSFQFF. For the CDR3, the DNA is TGTGCCAGCAGCCTGACTAGCCCCTCTTTCCAGTTCTTC.

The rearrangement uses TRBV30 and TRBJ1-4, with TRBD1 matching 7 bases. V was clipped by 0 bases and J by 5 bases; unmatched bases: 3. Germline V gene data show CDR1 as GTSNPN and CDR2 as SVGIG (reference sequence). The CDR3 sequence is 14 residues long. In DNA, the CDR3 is TGTGCCTGGAGTGTGGGGACAGTCAATGAAAAACTGTTTTTT. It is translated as CAWSVGTVNEKLFF.

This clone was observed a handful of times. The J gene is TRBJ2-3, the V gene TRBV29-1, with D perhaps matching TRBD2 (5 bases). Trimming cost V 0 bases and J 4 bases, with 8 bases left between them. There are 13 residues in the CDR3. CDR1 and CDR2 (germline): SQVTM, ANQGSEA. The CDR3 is CSVEDRRADTQYF. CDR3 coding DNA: TGCAGCGTTGAAGACAGGCGGGCAGATACGCAGTATTTT.

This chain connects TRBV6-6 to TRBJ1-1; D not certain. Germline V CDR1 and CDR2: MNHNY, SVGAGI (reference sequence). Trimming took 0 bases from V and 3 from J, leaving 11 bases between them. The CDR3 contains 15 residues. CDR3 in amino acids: CASSYSPRGDTEAFF. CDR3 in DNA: TGTGCCAGCAGTTACTCCCCCCGGGGTGACACTGAAGCTTTCTTT.

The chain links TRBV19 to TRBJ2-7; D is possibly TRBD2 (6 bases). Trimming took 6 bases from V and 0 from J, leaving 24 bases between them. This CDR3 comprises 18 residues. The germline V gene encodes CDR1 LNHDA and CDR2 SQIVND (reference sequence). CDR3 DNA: TGTGCCAGTAGCTCTATTCGGGAGCCCGGAAGAAGCTCCTACGAGCAGTACTTC. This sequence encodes CASSSIREPGRSSYEQYF.

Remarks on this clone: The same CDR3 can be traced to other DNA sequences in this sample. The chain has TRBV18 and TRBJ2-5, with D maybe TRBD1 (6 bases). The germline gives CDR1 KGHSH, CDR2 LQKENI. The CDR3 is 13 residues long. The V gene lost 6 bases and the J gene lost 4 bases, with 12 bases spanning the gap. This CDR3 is CASSPGTSETQYF. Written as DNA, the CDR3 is TGTGCCAGCTCGCCCGGGACATCAGAGACCCAGTACTTC.

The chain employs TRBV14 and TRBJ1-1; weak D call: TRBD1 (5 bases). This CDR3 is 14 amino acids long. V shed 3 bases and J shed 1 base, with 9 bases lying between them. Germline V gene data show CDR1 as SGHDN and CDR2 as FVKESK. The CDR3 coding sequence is TGTGCCAGCAGCCAGGGGCCTTGGAACACTGAAGCTTTCTTT. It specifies CASSQGPWNTEAFF.

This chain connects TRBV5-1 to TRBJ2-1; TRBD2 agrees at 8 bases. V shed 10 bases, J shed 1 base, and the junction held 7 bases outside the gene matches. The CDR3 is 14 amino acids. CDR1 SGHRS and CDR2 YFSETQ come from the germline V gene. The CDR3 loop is CASGLAGSYNEQFF. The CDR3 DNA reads TGCGCCTCTGGGCTAGCGGGTTCCTACAATGAGCAGTTCTTC.

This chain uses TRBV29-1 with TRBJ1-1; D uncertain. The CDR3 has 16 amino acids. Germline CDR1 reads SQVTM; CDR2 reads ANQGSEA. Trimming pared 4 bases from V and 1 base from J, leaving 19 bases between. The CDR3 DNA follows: TGCAGCGTTGCCCCGACATCGGGGTTGTGGAACACTGAAGCTTTCTTT. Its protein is CSVAPTSGLWNTEAFF.

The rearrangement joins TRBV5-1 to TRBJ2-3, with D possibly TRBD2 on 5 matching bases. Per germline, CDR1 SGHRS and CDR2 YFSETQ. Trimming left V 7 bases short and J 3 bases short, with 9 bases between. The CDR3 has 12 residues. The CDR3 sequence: CASYGMTDTQYF. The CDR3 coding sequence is TGCGCCAGCTACGGGATGACAGATACGCAGTATTTT.

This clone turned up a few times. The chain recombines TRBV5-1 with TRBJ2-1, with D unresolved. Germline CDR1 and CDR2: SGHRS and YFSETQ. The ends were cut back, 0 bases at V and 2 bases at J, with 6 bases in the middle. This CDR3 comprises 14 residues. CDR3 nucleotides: TGCGCCAGCAGCTTGGACGGTACCTACAATGAGCAGTTCTTC. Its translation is CASSLDGTYNEQFF.

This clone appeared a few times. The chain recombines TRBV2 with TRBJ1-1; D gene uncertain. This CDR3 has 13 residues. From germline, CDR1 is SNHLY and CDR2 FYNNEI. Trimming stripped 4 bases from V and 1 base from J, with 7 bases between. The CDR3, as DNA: TGTGCCAGCAGTGCGTACAGGAACACTGAAGCTTTCTTT. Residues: CASSAYRNTEAFF.

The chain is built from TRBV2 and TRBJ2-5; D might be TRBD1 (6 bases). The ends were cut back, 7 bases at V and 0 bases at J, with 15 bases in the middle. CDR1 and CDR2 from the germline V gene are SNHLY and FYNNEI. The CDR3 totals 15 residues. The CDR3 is CASIEQGLYQETQYF. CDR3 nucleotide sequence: TGTGCCAGCATAGAACAGGGATTGTACCAAGAGACCCAGTACTTC.

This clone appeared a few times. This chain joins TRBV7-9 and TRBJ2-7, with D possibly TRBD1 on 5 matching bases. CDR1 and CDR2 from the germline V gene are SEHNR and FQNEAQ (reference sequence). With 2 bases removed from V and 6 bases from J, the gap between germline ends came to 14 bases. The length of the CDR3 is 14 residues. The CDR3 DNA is TGTGCCAGCAGCTTAAGCAGGGTAATCGGCGAGCAGTACTTC. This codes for CASSLSRVIGEQYF. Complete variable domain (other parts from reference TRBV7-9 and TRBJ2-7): DTGVSQNPRHKITKRGQNVTFRCDPISEHNRLYWYRQTLGQGPEFLTYFQNEAQLEKSRLLSDRFSAERPKGSFSTLEIQRTEQGDSAMYLCASSLSRVIGEQYFGPGTRLTVT.

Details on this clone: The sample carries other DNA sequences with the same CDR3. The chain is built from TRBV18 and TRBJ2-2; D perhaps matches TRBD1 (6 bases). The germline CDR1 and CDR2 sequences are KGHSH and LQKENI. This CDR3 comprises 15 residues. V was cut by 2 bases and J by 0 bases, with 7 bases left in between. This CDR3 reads CASSPGQTNTGELFF. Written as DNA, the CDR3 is TGTGCCAGCTCACCAGGACAGACGAACACCGGGGAGCTGTTTTTT.

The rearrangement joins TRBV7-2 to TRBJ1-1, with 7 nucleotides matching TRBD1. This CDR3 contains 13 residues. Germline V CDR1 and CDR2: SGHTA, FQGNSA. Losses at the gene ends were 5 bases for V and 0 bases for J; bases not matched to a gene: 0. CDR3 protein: CASSGTVNTEAFF. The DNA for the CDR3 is TGTGCCAGCAGCGGGACAGTGAACACTGAAGCTTTCTTT.

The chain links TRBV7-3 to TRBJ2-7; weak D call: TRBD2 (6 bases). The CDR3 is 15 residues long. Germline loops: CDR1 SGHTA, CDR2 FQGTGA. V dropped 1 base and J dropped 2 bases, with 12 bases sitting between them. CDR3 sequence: CASSLRREQPYEQYV. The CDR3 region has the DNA TGTGCCAGCAGCTTAAGGCGGGAACAACCCTACGAGCAGTACGTC.

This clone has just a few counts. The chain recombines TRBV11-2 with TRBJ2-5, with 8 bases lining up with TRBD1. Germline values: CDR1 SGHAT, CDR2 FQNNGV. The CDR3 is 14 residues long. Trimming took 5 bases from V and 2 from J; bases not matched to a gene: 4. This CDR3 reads CASSSGQGQETQYF. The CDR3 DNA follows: TGTGCCAGCAGCAGCGGACAGGGACAAGAGACCCAGTACTTC.

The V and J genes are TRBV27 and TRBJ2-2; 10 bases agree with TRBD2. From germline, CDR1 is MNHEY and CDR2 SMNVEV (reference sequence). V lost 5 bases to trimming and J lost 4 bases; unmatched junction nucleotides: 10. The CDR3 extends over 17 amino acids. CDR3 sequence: CASSPGSGRGPTGELFF. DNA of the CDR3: TGTGCCAGCAGTCCGGGAAGCGGGAGGGGCCCCACCGGGGAGCTGTTTTTT.